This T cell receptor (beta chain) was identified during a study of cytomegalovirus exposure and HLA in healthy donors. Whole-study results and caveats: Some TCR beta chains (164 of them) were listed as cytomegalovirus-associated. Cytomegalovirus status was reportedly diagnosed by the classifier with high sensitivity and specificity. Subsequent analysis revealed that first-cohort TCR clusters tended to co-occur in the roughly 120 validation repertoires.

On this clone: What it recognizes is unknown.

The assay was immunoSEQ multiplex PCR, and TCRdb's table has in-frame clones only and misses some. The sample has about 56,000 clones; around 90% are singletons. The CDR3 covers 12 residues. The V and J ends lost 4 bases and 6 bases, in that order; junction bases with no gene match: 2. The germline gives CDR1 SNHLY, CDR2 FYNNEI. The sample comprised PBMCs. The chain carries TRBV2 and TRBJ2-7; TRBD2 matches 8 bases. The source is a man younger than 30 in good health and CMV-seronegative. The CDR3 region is CASSAREGEQYF. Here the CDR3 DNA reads TGTGCCAGCAGTGCCCGGGAGGGCGAGCAGTACTTC.